The 15 T cell receptor beta chains below were found in one sample sequenced in a study of blood T cell repertoires in COVID-19. Data came from immunoSEQ multiplex PCR; TCRdb stores just in-frame clones and leaves some out. The sample lists around 250,000 clones, around 83% occurring once. The material sequenced was peripheral blood. The receptors shown here come from a man between 35 and 55 years old with active or convalescent COVID-19.

The chain carries TRBV24-1 and TRBJ1-2, with TRBD1 matching over 9 bases. Germline CDR1 KGHDR, CDR2 SFDVKD. This CDR3 contains 14 residues. After removal of 4 bases from V and 8 bases from J, the junction contained 7 bases not matched to a gene. The CDR3: CATSDPGQGGGYTF. The CDR3 DNA sequence: TGTGCCACCAGTGACCCGGGACAGGGAGGCGGCTACACCTTC.

Of note for this clone: Other DNA sequences of this sample code for an identical CDR3. The chain uses TRBV28 and TRBJ1-1, with 8 nucleotides matching TRBD1. CDR3 length: 13 residues. V dropped 6 bases and J dropped 4; count of bases not matched to a gene: 4. Per germline, CDR1 MDHEN and CDR2 SYDVKM. CDR3 bases: TGTGCCAGCAGCCCCACAGGGGGCACTGAAGCTTTCTTT. Its protein product is CASSPTGGTEAFF.

J is TRBJ1-5 and V is TRBV5-6, with a possible D match to TRBD1 (5 bases). The length of the CDR3 is 14 residues. The germline V gene encodes CDR1 SGHDT and CDR2 YYEEEE. V lost 4 bases to trimming and J lost 1 base, with 9 bases between them. This CDR3 is CASSPGLSNQPQHF. As DNA, the CDR3 is TGTGCCAGCAGCCCGGGACTGAGCAATCAGCCCCAGCATTTT.

This chain uses TRBV5-4 with TRBJ2-3, with 8 bases fitting TRBD1. Trimming at V came to 0 bases and at J to 5 bases, leaving 5 bases not matched to a gene. CDR1 and CDR2 from the germline V gene are SGHNT and YYREEE (reference sequence). This CDR3 has 15 residues. In DNA, the CDR3 is TGTGCCAGCAGCTTGGAGGACAGGGCCCAAGATACGCAGTATTTT. This sequence encodes CASSLEDRAQDTQYF.

This clone was detected only a few times. This same CDR3 is encoded by further DNA sequences in the sample. The chain joins TRBV20-1 to TRBJ1-1, with D possibly TRBD1 on 5 matching bases. The CDR3 is 14 amino acids. The V end was cut by 3 bases, the J end by 0 bases, with 11 bases between. CDR1 DFQATT and CDR2 SNEGSKA come from the germline V gene (reference sequence). CDR3 DNA: TGCAGTGCTAGTCGTGACAGCCTGAACACTGAAGCTTTCTTT. Translation gives CSASRDSLNTEAFF.

This chain connects TRBV9 to TRBJ1-3; D unclear. The CDR3 spans 17 residues. Germline CDR1 and CDR2: SGDLS and YYNGEE. Trimming stripped 3 bases from V and 4 bases from J, with 20 bases between. CDR3 sequence: CASSARSGGWEGNTIYF. The CDR3 DNA sequence: TGTGCCAGCAGCGCCCGCTCAGGAGGGTGGGAAGGAAACACCATATATTTT.

The V gene is TRBV7-6, the J gene TRBJ2-7; 7 nucleotides match TRBD1. CDR3 length: 16 residues. CDR1 SGHVS and CDR2 FNYEAQ come from the germline V gene. J was trimmed by 0 bases and V by 4 bases; bases with no gene match: 9. The chain's CDR3 is CASSSGPGQSSYEQYF. DNA for the CDR3: TGTGCCAGCAGCTCCGGACCGGGACAGTCCTCCTACGAGCAGTACTTC.

The chain links TRBV19 to TRBJ2-2; D perhaps matches TRBD1 (6 bases). Per the germline V gene, CDR1 is LNHDA and CDR2 is SQIVND (reference sequence). V was cut by 11 bases and J by 0 bases, with 10 bases left in between. The CDR3 runs 13 residues. The CDR3 region is CAGQTSNTGELFF. The CDR3 DNA is TGTGCCGGACAGACCTCGAACACCGGGGAGCTGTTTTTT.

The rearrangement uses TRBV18 and TRBJ1-4; no firm D call. V was trimmed by 3 bases and J by 6 bases, leaving 14 bases between them. This CDR3 has 15 residues. The germline V gene encodes CDR1 KGHSH and CDR2 LQKENI. The CDR3 nucleotides are TGTGCCAGCTCACCCAGCGGGAGGGTTGATGAAAAACTGTTTTTT. It yields the protein CASSPSGRVDEKLFF. The full variable domain, completed using reference TRBV18 and TRBJ1-4, is NAGVMQNPRHLVRRRGQEARLRCSPMKGHSHVYWYRQLPEEGLKFMVYLQKENIIDESGMPKERFSAEFPKEGPSILRIQQVVRGDSAAYFCASSPSGRVDEKLFFGSGTQLSVL.

V gene TRBV3-1 (or the pseudogene TRBV3-2) combines with J gene TRBJ1-2; D remains ambiguous. From germline, CDR1 is LGHDT and CDR2 YNNKEL (reference sequence). The V and J ends lost 5 bases and 6 bases respectively, with 16 bases between them. CDR3 size: 14 residues. For the CDR3, the DNA is TGTGCCAGCAGCGAAACCGGGAGTTTAAATGGCTACACCTTC. Translation gives CASSETGSLNGYTF.

V is TRBV5-1 and J is TRBJ1-1; 10 nucleotides line up with TRBD1. This CDR3 region has 17 residues. The J segment lost 2 bases and the V segment lost 0 bases, leaving 7 bases of the junction unmatched. Germline assignment: CDR1 SGHRS and CDR2 YFSETQ. The DNA of the CDR3 is TGCGCCAGCAGCTTGGCCGGGACAGGGGTAAGAAACACTGAAGCTTTCTTT. It yields the protein CASSLAGTGVRNTEAFF.

This rearrangement joins TRBV5-4 to TRBJ2-7; 9 positions agree with TRBD2. CDR3 length: 15 residues. Per germline, CDR1 SGHNT and CDR2 YYREEE (reference sequence). Unmatched junction bases numbered 9, after V lost 4 bases and J lost 4 bases. CDR3 nucleotide sequence: TGTGCCAGCAGCCCCGGCGGGGGGGCCGTTTACGAGCAGTACTTC. Translated: CASSPGGGAVYEQYF.

This clone turned up a few times. CDR3 sequence reads: CATSDHHPRGWREGSNTQYF. CDR3 sequence (DNA): TGTGCCACCAGTGATCACCACCCCAGGGGTTGGCGGGAGGGATCAAATACGCAGTATTTT. The chain employs TRBV24-1 and TRBJ2-3, with 9 bases aligning to TRBD2. Germline loops: CDR1 KGHDR, CDR2 SFDVKD. There are 20 residues in the CDR3. V lost 3 bases and J lost 7; bases outside the gene matches: 22.

This clone came up a few times. V gene TRBV18 combines with J gene TRBJ1-1, with D perhaps matching TRBD1 (5 bases). V was pared by 4 bases and J by 7 bases, with 10 bases between. This CDR3 spans 12 amino acids. Looked up from germline, CDR1 is KGHSH and CDR2 is LQKENI. This CDR3 is CASSLDRYEAFF. The DNA of the CDR3 is TGTGCCAGCTCACTTGACAGATATGAAGCTTTCTTT.

The genes are TRBV24-1 and TRBJ1-1; 9 nucleotides match TRBD1. Germline CDR1 is KGHDR and CDR2 is SFDVKD. This CDR3 is 13 amino acids long. V lost 7 bases, J lost 5 bases, and 4 bases stayed unmatched. The CDR3 region is CATSNDRGTEAFF. Here the CDR3 DNA reads TGTGCCACCAGCAATGACAGGGGGACTGAAGCTTTCTTT.